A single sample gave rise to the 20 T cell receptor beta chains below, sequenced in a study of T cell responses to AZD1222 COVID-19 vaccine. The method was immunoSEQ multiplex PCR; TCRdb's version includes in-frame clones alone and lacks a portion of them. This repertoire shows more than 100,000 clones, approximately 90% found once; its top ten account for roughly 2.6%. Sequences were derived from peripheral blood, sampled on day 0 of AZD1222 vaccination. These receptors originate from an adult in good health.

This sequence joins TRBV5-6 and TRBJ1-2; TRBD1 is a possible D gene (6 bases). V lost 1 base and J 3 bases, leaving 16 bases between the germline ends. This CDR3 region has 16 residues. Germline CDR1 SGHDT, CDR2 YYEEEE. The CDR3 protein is CASSLLGISGDYGYTF. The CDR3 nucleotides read TGTGCCAGCAGCTTGTTGGGAATCTCAGGGGACTATGGCTACACCTTC.

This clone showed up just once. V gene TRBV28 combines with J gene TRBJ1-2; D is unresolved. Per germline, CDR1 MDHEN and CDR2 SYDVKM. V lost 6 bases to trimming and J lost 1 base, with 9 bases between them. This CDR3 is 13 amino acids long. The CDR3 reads CASRDGVNYGYTF. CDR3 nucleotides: TGTGCCAGCAGGGACGGAGTTAACTATGGCTACACCTTC.

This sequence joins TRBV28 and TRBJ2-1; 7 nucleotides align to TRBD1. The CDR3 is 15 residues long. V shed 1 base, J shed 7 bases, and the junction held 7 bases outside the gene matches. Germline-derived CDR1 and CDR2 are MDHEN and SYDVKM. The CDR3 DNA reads TGTGCCAGCAGTTTATTGGGGACAGCAGGAAATGAGCAGTTCTTC. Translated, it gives CASSLLGTAGNEQFF.

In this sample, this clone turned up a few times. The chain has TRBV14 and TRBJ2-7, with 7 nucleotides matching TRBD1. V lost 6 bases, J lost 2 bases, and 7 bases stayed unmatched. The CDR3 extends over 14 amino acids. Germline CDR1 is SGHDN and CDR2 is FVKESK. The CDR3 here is CASRAGGRAYEQYF. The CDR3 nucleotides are TGTGCCAGCAGGGCAGGGGGAAGGGCCTACGAGCAGTACTTC.

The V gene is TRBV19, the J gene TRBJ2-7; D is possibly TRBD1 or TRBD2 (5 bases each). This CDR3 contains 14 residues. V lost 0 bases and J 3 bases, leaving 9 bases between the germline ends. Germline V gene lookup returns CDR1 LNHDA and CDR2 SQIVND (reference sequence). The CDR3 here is CASSIDRGSYEQYF. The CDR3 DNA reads TGTGCCAGTAGTATAGATCGGGGCAGCTACGAGCAGTACTTC. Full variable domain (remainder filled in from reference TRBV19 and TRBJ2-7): DGGITQSPKYLFRKEGQNVTLSCEQNLNHDAMYWYRQDPGQGLRLIYYSQIVNDFQKGDIAEGYSVSREKKESFPLTVTSAQKNPTAFYLCASSIDRGSYEQYFGPGTRLTVT.

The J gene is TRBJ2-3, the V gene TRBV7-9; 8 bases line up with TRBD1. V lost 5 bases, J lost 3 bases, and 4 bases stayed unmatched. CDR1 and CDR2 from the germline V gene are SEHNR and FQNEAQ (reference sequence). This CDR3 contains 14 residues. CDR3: CASSLGQATDTQYF. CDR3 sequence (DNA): TGTGCCAGCAGCCTGGGACAGGCTACAGATACGCAGTATTTT.

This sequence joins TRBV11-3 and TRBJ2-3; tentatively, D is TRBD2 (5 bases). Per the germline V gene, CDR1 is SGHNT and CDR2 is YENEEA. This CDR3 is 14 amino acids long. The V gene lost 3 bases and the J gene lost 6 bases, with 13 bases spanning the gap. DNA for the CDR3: TGTGCCAGCAGCTTCCGGGCGGGCGCTGATACGCAGTATTTT. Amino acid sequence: CASSFRAGADTQYF.

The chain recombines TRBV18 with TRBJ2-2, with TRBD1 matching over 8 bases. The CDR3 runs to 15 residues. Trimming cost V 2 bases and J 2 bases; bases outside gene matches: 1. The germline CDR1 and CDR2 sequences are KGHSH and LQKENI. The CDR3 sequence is CASSPGQGNTGELFF. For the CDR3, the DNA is TGTGCCAGCTCACCAGGACAGGGCAACACCGGGGAGCTGTTTTTT.

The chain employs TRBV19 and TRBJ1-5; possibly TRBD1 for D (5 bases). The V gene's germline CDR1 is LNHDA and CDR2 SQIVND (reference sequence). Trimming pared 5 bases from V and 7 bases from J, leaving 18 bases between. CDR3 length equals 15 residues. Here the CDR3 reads CASSAQGGWDQPQHF. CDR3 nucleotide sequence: TGTGCCAGTAGTGCCCAGGGAGGGTGGGACCAGCCCCAGCATTTT. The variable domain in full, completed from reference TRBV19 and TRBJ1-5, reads DGGITQSPKYLFRKEGQNVTLSCEQNLNHDAMYWYRQDPGQGLRLIYYSQIVNDFQKGDIAEGYSVSREKKESFPLTVTSAQKNPTAFYLCASSAQGGWDQPQHFGDGTRLSIL.

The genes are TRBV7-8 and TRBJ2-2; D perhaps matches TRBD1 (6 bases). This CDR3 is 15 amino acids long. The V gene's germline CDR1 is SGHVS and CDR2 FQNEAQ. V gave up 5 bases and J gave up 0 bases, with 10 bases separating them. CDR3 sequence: CASSPRGSNTGELFF. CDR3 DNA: TGTGCCAGCAGCCCCAGGGGATCGAACACCGGGGAGCTGTTTTTT. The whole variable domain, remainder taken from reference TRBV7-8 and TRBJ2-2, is GAGVSQSPRYKVAKRGQDVALRCDPISGHVSLFWYQQALGQGPEFLTYFQNEAQLDKSGLPSDRFFAERPEGSVSTLKIQRTQQEDSAVYLCASSPRGSNTGELFFGEGSRLTVL.

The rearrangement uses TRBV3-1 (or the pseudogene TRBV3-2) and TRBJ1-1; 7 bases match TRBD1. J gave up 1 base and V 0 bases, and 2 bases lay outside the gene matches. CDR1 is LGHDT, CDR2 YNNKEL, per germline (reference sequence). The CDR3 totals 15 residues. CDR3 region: CASSQDRGRNTEAFF. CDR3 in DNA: TGTGCCAGCAGCCAAGACAGGGGGAGGAACACTGAAGCTTTCTTT.

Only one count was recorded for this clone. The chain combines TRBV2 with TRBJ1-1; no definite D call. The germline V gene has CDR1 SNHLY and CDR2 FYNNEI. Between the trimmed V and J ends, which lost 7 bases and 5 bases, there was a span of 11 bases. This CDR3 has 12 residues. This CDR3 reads CASNGPRTEAFF. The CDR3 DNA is TGTGCCAGCAATGGCCCGAGGACTGAAGCTTTCTTT. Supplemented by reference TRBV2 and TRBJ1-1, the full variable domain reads EPEVTQTPSHQVTQMGQEVILRCVPISNHLYFYWYRQILGQKVEFLVSFYNNEISEKSEIFDDQFSVERPDGSNFTLKIRSTKLEDSAMYFCASNGPRTEAFFGQGTRLTVV.

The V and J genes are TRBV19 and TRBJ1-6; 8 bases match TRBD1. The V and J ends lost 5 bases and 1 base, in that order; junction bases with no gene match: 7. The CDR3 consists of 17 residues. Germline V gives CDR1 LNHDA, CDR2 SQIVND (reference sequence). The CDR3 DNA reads TGTGCCAGTAGTCCCGACAGGGGAGGATCCTATAATTCACCCCTCCACTTT. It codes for CASSPDRGGSYNSPLHF. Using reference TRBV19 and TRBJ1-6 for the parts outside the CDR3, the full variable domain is DGGITQSPKYLFRKEGQNVTLSCEQNLNHDAMYWYRQDPGQGLRLIYYSQIVNDFQKGDIAEGYSVSREKKESFPLTVTSAQKNPTAFYLCASSPDRGGSYNSPLHFGNGTRLTVT.

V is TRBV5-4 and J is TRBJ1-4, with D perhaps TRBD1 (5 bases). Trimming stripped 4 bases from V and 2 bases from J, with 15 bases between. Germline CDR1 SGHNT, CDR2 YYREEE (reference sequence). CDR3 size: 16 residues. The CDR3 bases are TGTGCCAGCAGCCAGGGCAGGGCGGTTACTAATGAAAAACTGTTTTTT. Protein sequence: CASSQGRAVTNEKLFF.

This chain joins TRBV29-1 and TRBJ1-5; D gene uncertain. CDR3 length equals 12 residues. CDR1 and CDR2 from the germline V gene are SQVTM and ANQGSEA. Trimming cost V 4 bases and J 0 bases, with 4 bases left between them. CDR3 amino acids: CSVGHSNQPQHF. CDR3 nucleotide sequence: TGCAGCGTTGGCCATAGCAATCAGCCCCAGCATTTT.

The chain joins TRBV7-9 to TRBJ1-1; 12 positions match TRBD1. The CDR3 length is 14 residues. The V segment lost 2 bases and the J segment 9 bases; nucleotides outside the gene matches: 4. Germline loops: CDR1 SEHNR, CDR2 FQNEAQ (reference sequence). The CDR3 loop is CASSLPGTGGQAFF. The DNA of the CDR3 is TGTGCCAGCAGCTTACCCGGGACAGGGGGCCAAGCTTTCTTT.

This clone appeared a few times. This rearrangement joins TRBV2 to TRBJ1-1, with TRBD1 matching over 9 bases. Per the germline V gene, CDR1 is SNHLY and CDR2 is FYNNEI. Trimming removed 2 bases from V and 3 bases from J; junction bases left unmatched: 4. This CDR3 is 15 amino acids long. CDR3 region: CASSEWTGDDTEAFF. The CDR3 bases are TGTGCCAGCAGTGAATGGACAGGGGATGACACTGAAGCTTTCTTT.

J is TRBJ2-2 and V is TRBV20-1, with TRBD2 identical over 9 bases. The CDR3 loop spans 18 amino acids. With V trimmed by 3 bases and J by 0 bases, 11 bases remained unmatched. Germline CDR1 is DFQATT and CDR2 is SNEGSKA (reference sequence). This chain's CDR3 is CSASQASGTYANTGELFF. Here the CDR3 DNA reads TGCAGTGCTAGTCAGGCTAGCGGGACCTACGCGAACACCGGGGAGCTGTTTTTT.

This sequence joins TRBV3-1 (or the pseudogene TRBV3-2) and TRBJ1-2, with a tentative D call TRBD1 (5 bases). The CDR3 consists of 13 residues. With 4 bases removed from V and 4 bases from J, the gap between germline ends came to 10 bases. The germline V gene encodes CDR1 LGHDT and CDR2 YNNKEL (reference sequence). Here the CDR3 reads CASSRGEGYGYTF. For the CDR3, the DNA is TGTGCCAGCAGCCGGGGGGAGGGCTATGGCTACACCTTC.

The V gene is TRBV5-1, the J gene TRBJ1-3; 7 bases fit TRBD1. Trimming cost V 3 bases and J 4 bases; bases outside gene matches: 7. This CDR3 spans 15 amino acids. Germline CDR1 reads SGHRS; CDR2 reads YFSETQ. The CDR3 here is CASSSGQTLGNTIYF. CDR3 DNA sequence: TGCGCCAGCAGCTCGGGACAGACTTTGGGAAACACCATATATTTT.